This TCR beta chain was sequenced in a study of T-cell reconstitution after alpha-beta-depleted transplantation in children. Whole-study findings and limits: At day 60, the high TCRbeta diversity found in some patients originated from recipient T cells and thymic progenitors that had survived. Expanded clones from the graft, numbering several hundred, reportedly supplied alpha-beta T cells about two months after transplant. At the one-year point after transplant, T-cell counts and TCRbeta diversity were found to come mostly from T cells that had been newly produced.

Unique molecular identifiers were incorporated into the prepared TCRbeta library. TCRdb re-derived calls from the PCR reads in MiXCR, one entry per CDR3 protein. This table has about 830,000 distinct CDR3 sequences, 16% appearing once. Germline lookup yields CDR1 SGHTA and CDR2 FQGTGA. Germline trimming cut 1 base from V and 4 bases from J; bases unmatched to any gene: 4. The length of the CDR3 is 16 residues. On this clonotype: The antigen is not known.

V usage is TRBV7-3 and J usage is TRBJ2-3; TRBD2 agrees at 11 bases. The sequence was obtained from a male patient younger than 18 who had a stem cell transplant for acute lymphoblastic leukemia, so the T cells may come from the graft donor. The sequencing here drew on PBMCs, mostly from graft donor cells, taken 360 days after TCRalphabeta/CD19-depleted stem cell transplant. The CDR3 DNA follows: TGTGCCAGCAGCTTAAAGGCACTAGCGGGAGCAGATACGCAGTATTTT. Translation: CASSLKALAGADTQYF.